Following are 25 T cell receptor beta chains from one sample sequenced in a study of Graves' ophthalmopathy and Graves' hyperthyroidism. Investigators amplified TCR beta CDR3 regions from RNA transcripts. Second-round multiplex PCR followed a first-round RT-PCR using HTBI primers. One entry per CDR3 protein results from TCRdb running MiXCR on the multiplex PCR reads. In the table there are approximately 210,000 distinct CDR3 sequences, 29% of which are singletons. Sequencing input: peripheral blood. The receptors originated from a man aged 50 to 59 with Graves' ophthalmopathy.

This clonotype was picked up many times. The genes are TRBV28 and TRBJ2-7; the D is unclear. CDR3 length equals 13 residues. Germline assignment: CDR1 MDHEN and CDR2 SYDVKM. V was shortened by 6 bases and J by 2 bases, with 11 bases between the two germline ends. CDR3 in DNA: TGTGCCAGCAGAGATGGCAGTCCCTACGAGCAGTACTTC. Residues: CASRDGSPYEQYF.

The chain employs TRBV12-3 or TRBV12-4 and TRBJ1-2; 8 nucleotides match TRBD1. The CDR3 totals 17 residues. J was trimmed by 4 bases and V by 3 bases; bases with no gene match: 13. The CDR3 loop is CASSFRPDRGRGYGYTF. For the CDR3, the DNA is TGTGCCAGCAGTTTTCGACCCGACAGGGGTAGAGGCTATGGCTACACCTTC.

This clonotype was picked up many times. The chain uses TRBV5-1 and TRBJ2-7; the D gene could be TRBD1 or TRBD2 (6 bases each). This CDR3 region has 14 residues. Germline V gene data show CDR1 as SGHRS and CDR2 as YFSETQ. Trimming stripped 1 base from V and 1 base from J, with 9 bases between. The chain's CDR3 is CASSLSGASYEQYF. Written as DNA, the CDR3 is TGCGCCAGCAGCTTGTCGGGGGCATCCTACGAGCAGTACTTC. Based on the CDR3 plus reference TRBV5-1 and TRBJ2-7, the full variable domain is KAGVTQTPRYLIKTRGQQVTLSCSPISGHRSVSWYQQTPGQGLQFLFEYFSETQRNKGNFPGRFSGRQFSNSRSEMNVSTLELGDSALYLCASSLSGASYEQYFGPGTRLTVT.

V and J are TRBV27 and TRBJ2-7; D is unclear. CDR1 MNHEY and CDR2 SMNVEV come from the germline V gene (reference sequence). This CDR3 comprises 11 residues. Between the trimmed V and J ends, which lost 3 bases and 6 bases, there was a span of 6 bases. Written as DNA, the CDR3 is TGTGCCAGCAGTTTTCAAGGCGAGCAGTACTTC. As protein: CASSFQGEQYF.

This clonotype appeared many times. The chain links TRBV5-1 to TRBJ1-5; tentative D call: TRBD1 (5 bases). CDR3 length: 16 residues. V shed 4 bases and J shed 3 bases, with 17 bases lying between them. The V gene's germline CDR1 is SGHRS and CDR2 YFSETQ. The CDR3 loop reads CASSPDPGATNQPQHF. The CDR3, as DNA: TGCGCCAGCAGCCCGGACCCCGGGGCCACCAATCAGCCCCAGCATTTT.

Ten or more counts support this clonotype. This chain joins TRBV19 and TRBJ1-2; D is uncertain. The germline gives CDR1 LNHDA, CDR2 SQIVND (reference sequence). This CDR3 has 20 residues. Trimming removed 4 bases at V and 4 bases at J, with 31 bases between. CDR3 nucleotides: TGTGCCAGTAGTACCCCCGGGAGGAGTACTTGGCAGACGATCGCCTATGGCTACACCTTC. Its protein is CASSTPGRSTWQTIAYGYTF.

The chain employs TRBV28 and TRBJ2-7; perhaps TRBD2 as D (5 bases). V was pared by 3 bases and J by 5 bases, with 17 bases between. CDR3 size: 15 residues. The germline V gene has CDR1 MDHEN and CDR2 SYDVKM. CDR3 sequence (DNA): TGTGCCAGCAGTTTTAGTGGGAGTTTCATCCACGAGCAGTACTTC. It encodes CASSFSGSFIHEQYF.

This clonotype was seen many times. The rearrangement joins TRBV29-1 to TRBJ2-5; D could derive from TRBD1 or TRBD2 (5 bases each). Germline V gene sequence: CDR1 SQVTM, CDR2 ANQGSEA. With 4 bases removed from V and 10 bases from J, the gap between germline ends came to 13 bases. The CDR3 extends over 11 amino acids. CDR3 DNA sequence: TGCAGCGTTGGGAGAGGGGATGACCAGTACTTC. It yields the protein CSVGRGDDQYF.

This clonotype was counted a few times. The chain couples TRBV5-5 to TRBJ2-2, with D possibly being TRBD1 (6 bases). The germline gives CDR1 SGHKS, CDR2 YYEKEE (reference sequence). V was cut by 4 bases and J by 6 bases, with 16 bases left in between. CDR3 size: 15 residues. The CDR3: CASSRDTRHAGELFF. The CDR3 bases are TGTGCCAGCAGCCGGGACACTAGGCACGCCGGGGAGCTGTTTTTT.

This clonotype was detected ten times or more. V is TRBV6-1 and J is TRBJ2-7; D perhaps matches TRBD2 (6 bases). The V end lost 8 bases, the J end lost 6 bases, and 20 bases lay between the germline ends. The length of the CDR3 is 14 residues. CDR1 and CDR2 (germline): MNHNS, SASEGT. The CDR3 region is CASAPTQARGEQYF. In nucleotides, the CDR3 is TGTGCCAGCGCACCCACCCAGGCGCGGGGCGAGCAGTACTTC.

This clonotype was observed at least ten times. The V and J genes are TRBV7-9 and TRBJ1-6, with 7 nucleotides matching TRBD1. CDR1 and CDR2 (germline): SEHNR, FQNEAQ (reference sequence). CDR3 length: 15 residues. V gave up 5 bases and J gave up 5 bases; unmatched junction bases: 6. The CDR3 region has the DNA TGTGCCAGCAGCATCACAGGGACAGATAATTCACCCCTCCACTTT. It yields the protein CASSITGTDNSPLHF.

This chain joins TRBV6-1 and TRBJ2-4; D gene uncertain. The CDR3 sequence is 13 residues long. Germline V gives CDR1 MNHNS, CDR2 SASEGT. V gave up 3 bases and J gave up 6 bases, with 9 bases separating them. The CDR3 here is CASSELVGNIQYF. In DNA form, the CDR3 reads TGTGCCAGCAGTGAGTTGGTCGGAAACATTCAGTACTTC.

This clonotype was seen ten or more times. The rearrangement joins TRBV11-3 to TRBJ2-2, with TRBD2 identical over 11 bases. The CDR3 contains 14 residues. Germline V gives CDR1 SGHNT, CDR2 YENEEA. J was trimmed by 7 bases and V by 3 bases; bases with no gene match: 1. CDR3 in DNA: TGTGCCAGCAGCTTGGGACTAGCGGTCGGGGAGCTGTTTTTT. Its protein product is CASSLGLAVGELFF.

This clonotype was seen repeatedly, ten times or more. The V call is TRBV12-3 or TRBV12-4, the J call TRBJ2-7, with no clear D. The CDR3 consists of 12 residues. Trimming pared 7 bases from V and 3 bases from J, leaving 10 bases between. The chain's CDR3 is CASTVGIYEQYF. CDR3 coding DNA: TGTGCCAGCACGGTAGGGATCTACGAGCAGTACTTC.

This chain joins TRBV2 and TRBJ1-5, with 7 bases fitting TRBD1. V lost 7 bases and J lost 5; bases outside the gene matches: 8. Per germline, CDR1 SNHLY and CDR2 FYNNEI. The CDR3 is 14 amino acids. CDR3 sequence: CASNRQGSDQPQHF. Written as DNA, the CDR3 is TGTGCCAGCAACCGACAGGGTTCGGATCAGCCCCAGCATTTT.

This clonotype occurred many times. The rearrangement uses TRBV30 and TRBJ2-2; 9 bases fit TRBD2. V lost 2 bases to trimming and J lost 4 bases; unmatched junction nucleotides: 8. The CDR3 consists of 16 residues. CDR1 is GTSNPN and CDR2 is SVGIG in the germline V gene (reference sequence). CDR3 nucleotide sequence: TGTGCCTGGAGTCCCAGGACTAGCGAGTTCACCGGGGAGCTGTTTTTT. As protein: CAWSPRTSEFTGELFF.

At least ten counts were recorded for this clonotype. This chain connects TRBV20-1 to TRBJ2-7; 12 bases map to TRBD2. Germline V CDR1 and CDR2: DFQATT, SNEGSKA (reference sequence). V was clipped by 0 bases and J by 3 bases; unmatched bases: 9. This CDR3 is 17 amino acids long. In DNA, the CDR3 is TGCAGTGCTAGAGATGTACTAGCGGGAGGCCCCGTCTACGAGCAGTACTTC. As protein: CSARDVLAGGPVYEQYF.

This clonotype appeared many times. The chain links TRBV11-2 to TRBJ2-2, with 9 bases matching TRBD2. Germline V lookup: CDR1 SGHAT, CDR2 FQNNGV. Trimming cost V 4 bases and J 8 bases; bases outside gene matches: 11. The CDR3 is made up of 16 amino acids. This chain's CDR3 is CASSSRWVAGEGELFF. CDR3 nucleotides: TGTGCCAGCAGCTCGCGGTGGGTAGCGGGAGAGGGGGAGCTGTTTTTT.

This clonotype was counted at least ten times. This chain connects TRBV20-1 to TRBJ2-5, with 8 bases lining up with TRBD2. The CDR3 covers 18 residues. Germline V gene sequence: CDR1 DFQATT, CDR2 SNEGSKA (reference sequence). Unmatched junction bases numbered 15, after V lost 1 base and J lost 2 bases. The CDR3 bases are TGCAGTGCTAGAGTTAGGGAAGGGGCTAGCGGGCCTCAAGAGACCCAGTACTTC. As protein: CSARVREGASGPQETQYF.

Ten or more counts support this clonotype. This chain joins TRBV27 and TRBJ2-5; maybe TRBD2 (6 bases). In germline, CDR1 is MNHEY, CDR2 SMNVEV (reference sequence). Trimming pared 5 bases from V and 0 bases from J, leaving 10 bases between. This CDR3 has 14 amino acids. The CDR3 protein is CASSPSAYQETQYF. The CDR3 DNA is TGTGCCAGCAGTCCTAGCGCCTACCAAGAGACCCAGTACTTC.

In its sample, this clonotype was seen many times. The chain employs TRBV7-8 and TRBJ2-3; D not certain. The CDR3 is 18 amino acids. Germline CDR1 is SGHVS and CDR2 is FQNEAQ. Trimming pared 0 bases from V and 1 base from J, leaving 17 bases between. CDR3 residues: CASSLATTPFWGTDTQYF. CDR3 in DNA: TGTGCCAGCAGCTTAGCCACCACCCCATTCTGGGGCACAGATACGCAGTATTTT.

This clonotype was counted many times. This chain links TRBV4-1 with TRBJ2-7; 11 nucleotides agree with TRBD2. This CDR3 has 17 residues. Germline V gene data show CDR1 as MGHRA and CDR2 as YSYEKL. Trimming cost V 4 bases and J 0 bases; bases outside gene matches: 8. CDR3 residues: CASSRGRLAGPSYEQYF. As DNA, the CDR3 is TGCGCCAGCAGCCGCGGGCGACTAGCGGGGCCCTCCTACGAGCAGTACTTC.

The table lists this clonotype with many counts. The chain couples TRBV19 to TRBJ1-3, with D tentatively TRBD1 (6 bases). The germline V gene encodes CDR1 LNHDA and CDR2 SQIVND (reference sequence). Deletions cut 3 bases from V and 4 bases from J, with 16 bases between. The CDR3 runs to 16 residues. The CDR3 loop reads CASSMQGISSGNTIYF. CDR3 nucleotide sequence: TGTGCCAGTAGTATGCAGGGGATATCGTCCGGAAACACCATATATTTT.

This clonotype showed up just a few times. The genes are TRBV12-3 or TRBV12-4 and TRBJ1-2; TRBD1 is a possible D gene (5 bases). CDR3 length: 14 residues. Trimming shortened V by 5 bases and J by 2 bases, and 12 bases separated the two germline ends. This chain's CDR3 is CASSPHSGNYGYTF. The CDR3 DNA is TGTGCCAGCAGTCCCCACTCAGGGAACTATGGCTACACCTTC.

This clonotype was recorded at least ten times. The chain carries TRBV11-1 and TRBJ2-7; weak D call: TRBD1 (5 bases). V was shortened by 5 bases and J by 7 bases, with 24 bases between the two germline ends. CDR1 is SGHAT, CDR2 FQDESV, per germline (reference sequence). The length of the CDR3 is 16 residues. CDR3 protein: CASSPTLGQATLEQYF. In nucleotides, the CDR3 is TGTGCCAGCAGCCCGACCCTCGGACAAGCTACGTTGGAGCAGTACTTC.